What follows describes a single T cell receptor beta chain. The entry originates in a study of blood T cell repertoires in COVID-19. About the study: The analysed material was cDNA or gDNA that came from T cells, B-cell-depleted T cells, or PBMCs.

The repertoire was sequenced with immunoSEQ multiplex PCR; TCRdb's copy has only in-frame clones and lacks some. The sample records some 190,000 clones, less than 85% being singletons. Deletions cut 3 bases from V and 7 bases from J, with 7 bases between. The germline gives CDR1 SGHAT, CDR2 FQNNGV. The CDR3 is 13 amino acids. The chain couples TRBV11-2 to TRBJ1-6; a weak D match, TRBD1 (5 bases). The TCR sequence derives from an elderly woman with active or convalescent COVID-19. Sequences were obtained from peripheral blood. The CDR3 bases are TGTGCCAGCAGCTTCAACAGGAATTCACCCCTCCACTTT. Encoded protein: CASSFNRNSPLHF.